Listed below are T cell receptor beta chains from one sample, sequenced in a study of CD8 T cells in ankylosing spondylitis. TCRdb re-analysed the 5' RACE reads in MiXCR, keeping a single row per CDR3 protein. The data contain 100,000 to 150,000 distinct CDR3 sequences, more than 6.5% of them singletons. Sequenced sample: blood, either unsorted or a sorted T cell fraction (not recorded which). These receptors all stem from a male donor with ankylosing spondylitis or in good health (not recorded which). Both conserved end residues are part of each CDR3. A D gene is named only where the DNA matches it firmly. Some rows have no size entry. The others give once, few or many, or a class for an expanded clone.

v_gene: TRBV7-2; j_gene: TRBJ2-7; d_gene: TRBD2; abundance: many; CDR3nt: TGTGCCAGCAGCTTCACCGGGACTAGCGCCTCCTACGAGCAGTACTTC; CDR3aa: CASSFTGTSASYEQYF
v_gene: TRBV5-5; j_gene: TRBJ1-1; d_gene: .; abundance: many; CDR3nt: TGTGCCAGCAGCTTGGTTTCAACGCCTGAAGCTTTCTTT; CDR3aa: CASSLVSTPEAFF
v_gene: TRBV7-9; j_gene: TRBJ2-1; d_gene: TRBD2; abundance: .; CDR3nt: TGTGCCAGCACTCCCAGGACTAGCGGATTGAAGGAGCAGTTCTTC; CDR3aa: CASTPRTSGLKEQFF
v_gene: TRBV20-1; j_gene: TRBJ2-4; d_gene: .; abundance: many; CDR3nt: TGCAGTGCTAGCCGGTCCTCCAAAAACATTCAGTACTTC; CDR3aa: CSASRSSKNIQYF
v_gene: TRBV4-1; j_gene: TRBJ2-3; d_gene: TRBD2; abundance: .; CDR3nt: TGCGCCAGCAGCCAAGTAGGAGCGGGGGCCTACACAGATACGCAGTATTTT; CDR3aa: CASSQVGAGAYTDTQYF
v_gene: TRBV12-3/TRBV12-4; j_gene: TRBJ1-2; d_gene: .; abundance: many; CDR3nt: TGTGCCAGCAGTTTATTTCAGGTCTACACCTTC; CDR3aa: CASSLFQVYTF
v_gene: TRBV3-1; j_gene: TRBJ2-5; d_gene: TRBD2; abundance: many; CDR3nt: TGTGCCAGCAGCTTCCGGGACTATGAAGAGACCCAGTACTTC; CDR3aa: CASSFRDYEETQYF
v_gene: TRBV7-2; j_gene: TRBJ1-2; d_gene: TRBD1; abundance: many; CDR3nt: TGTGCCAGCAGCTCCGGGACAGGGGCCTACACCTTC; CDR3aa: CASSSGTGAYTF
v_gene: TRBV20-1; j_gene: TRBJ1-1; d_gene: .; abundance: many; CDR3nt: TGCAGTGCTGCGGCGGGGAGCACTGAAGCTTTCTTT; CDR3aa: CSAAAGSTEAFF
v_gene: TRBV29-1; j_gene: TRBJ1-1; d_gene: .; abundance: many; CDR3nt: TGCAGCGTTGCAGGGGCGAGAGACATGAACACTGAAGCTTTCTTT; CDR3aa: CSVAGARDMNTEAFF
v_gene: TRBV16; j_gene: TRBJ1-6; d_gene: .; abundance: many; CDR3nt: TGTGCCAGCAGCCTCCTCCTCGGGGTTGACTCACCCCTCCACTTT; CDR3aa: CASSLLLGVDSPLHF
v_gene: TRBV5-6; j_gene: TRBJ1-5; d_gene: .; abundance: many; CDR3nt: TGTGCCAGCAGCTGGGGGTTGGGCAATCAGCCCCAGCATTTT; CDR3aa: CASSWGLGNQPQHF
v_gene: TRBV25-1; j_gene: TRBJ1-1; d_gene: .; abundance: .; CDR3nt: TGTGCCAGCAGTGAAAGTACTGAAGCTTTCTTT; CDR3aa: CASSESTEAFF
v_gene: TRBV5-1; j_gene: TRBJ1-1; d_gene: TRBD1; abundance: many; CDR3nt: TGCGCCAGCAGCGGAAACAGGGGGAAGCACACTGAAGCTTTCTTT; CDR3aa: CASSGNRGKHTEAFF
v_gene: TRBV18; j_gene: TRBJ2-5; d_gene: TRBD2; abundance: many; CDR3nt: TGTGCCAGCTCACCATCGACCCAGGGAGGGAGCCAAGAGACCCAGTACTTC; CDR3aa: CASSPSTQGGSQETQYF
v_gene: TRBV3-1; j_gene: TRBJ1-1; d_gene: .; abundance: many; CDR3nt: TGTGCCAGCAGCCCCGACACCTACACTGAAGCTTTCTTT; CDR3aa: CASSPDTYTEAFF
v_gene: TRBV5-1; j_gene: TRBJ2-1; d_gene: TRBD2; abundance: few; CDR3nt: TGCGCCAGCAGCTTGGCCGGACTAGCGGGACTTAATGAGCAGTTCTTC; CDR3aa: CASSLAGLAGLNEQFF
v_gene: TRBV5-4; j_gene: TRBJ2-4; d_gene: TRBD1; abundance: many; CDR3nt: TGTGCCAGCCGGACCGCGGGACAGGGGCCTGGAGGCATTCAGTACTTC; CDR3aa: CASRTAGQGPGGIQYF